This is a list of T cell receptor beta chains from one sample in a study of post-analysis software for immune sequencing data. TCRdb re-called the PCR reads through MiXCR, storing one row per CDR3 protein. The data hold about 460,000 distinct CDR3 sequences, with under 55% observed a single time. Sequencing was performed on blood. The origin of the receptors is a girl between 10 and 17 years old with multiple sclerosis. Each CDR3 is given with its conserved first and last residue. The D gene is left open where the match is weak. Not every row has a clone size; where given, it reads once, few, many or a size class.

J gene	clone size	D gene	V gene	CDR3 protein	CDR3 DNA
TRBJ1-1	-	-	TRBV7-2	CASSSERPGARGTEAFF	TGTGCCAGCAGCTCCGAACGCCCGGGGGCGAGGGGCACTGAAGCTTTCTTT
TRBJ2-1	-	-	TRBV29-1	CSVESASERRGNEQFF	TGCAGCGTTGAATCGGCTAGCGAACGAAGGGGGAATGAGCAGTTCTTC
TRBJ2-5	-	-	TRBV28	CASSYDVNHPSIETQYF	TGTGCCAGCAGTTATGACGTGAACCATCCTAGCATCGAGACCCAGTACTTC
TRBJ1-5	-	-	TRBV7-9	CASSLIEAQPQHF	TGTGCCAGCAGCTTAATTGAGGCTCAGCCCCAGCATTTT
TRBJ1-2	-	-	TRBV6-5	CASSYSDWGGVYGYTF	TGTGCCAGCAGTTACTCAGACTGGGGGGGTGTGTATGGCTACACCTTC
TRBJ2-7	-	TRBD1	TRBV5-1	CASTEGQGSGEQYF	TGCGCCAGCACCGAGGGACAGGGCTCCGGCGAGCAGTACTTC
TRBJ1-2	few	-	TRBV5-1	CATGGDGPHDYGYTF	TGCGCCACCGGAGGGGACGGTCCACATGACTATGGCTACACCTTC
TRBJ1-5	once	TRBD1	TRBV29-1	CSVCTGASNQPQHF	TGCAGCGTTTGCACAGGGGCGAGCAATCAGCCCCAGCATTTT
TRBJ2-7	-	TRBD1	TRBV5-6	CASSSYDRDPYEQYF	TGTGCCAGCAGCTCTTACGACAGGGATCCCTACGAGCAGTACTTC
TRBJ1-4	few	-	TRBV12-3/TRBV12-4	CASGGTVNEKLFF	TGTGCCAGCGGGGGAACAGTGAATGAAAAACTGTTTTTT
TRBJ2-1	-	-	TRBV6-1	CASSEWPPDRYNEQFF	TGTGCCAGCAGTGAATGGCCTCCCGACAGGTACAATGAGCAGTTCTTC
TRBJ2-5	once	TRBD2	TRBV12-3/TRBV12-4	CASRLAGGQGTQYF	TGTGCCAGCAGACTAGCGGGCGGCCAAGGGACCCAGTACTTC
TRBJ1-5	few	-	TRBV5-1	CASSLEVNQPQHF	TGTGCCAGCAGCTTAGAAGTCAATCAGCCCCAGCATTTT
TRBJ1-2	-	TRBD1	TRBV6-6	CASSYGETGVEYGYTF	TGTGCCAGCAGTTATGGGGAAACAGGGGTAGAGTATGGCTACACCTTC
TRBJ1-4	many	-	TRBV7-9	CASSSDQGIGNEKLFF	TGTGCCAGCAGCTCCGATCAGGGGATCGGTAATGAAAAACTGTTTTTT
TRBJ2-3	few	TRBD2	TRBV7-8	CASSLVFTSGRLGTDTQYF	TGTGCCAGCAGCTTAGTTTTCACTAGCGGGAGATTAGGTACAGATACGCAGTATTTT
TRBJ2-1	-	-	TRBV14	CASSQDRGPQDEQFF	TGTGCCAGCAGCCAAGATCGCGGACCTCAAGATGAGCAGTTCTTC
TRBJ2-7	-	TRBD2	TRBV12-3/TRBV12-4	CASSFSGIAYEQYF	TGTGCCAGCAGTTTTAGCGGGATCGCATACGAGCAGTACTTC
TRBJ2-7	-	TRBD1	TRBV5-5	CASSLKLTGVIYEQYF	TGTGCCAGCAGCTTGAAGTTAACAGGGGTGATCTACGAGCAGTACTTC
TRBJ2-1	-	-	TRBV7-9	CAGGPYFYNEQFF	TGTGCGGGGGGGCCTTACTTTTACAATGAGCAGTTCTTC
TRBJ2-7	-	TRBD2	TRBV27	CASSLGVGGPYEQYF	TGTGCCAGCAGTTTAGGTGTGGGAGGGCCCTACGAGCAGTACTTC
TRBJ2-7	few	-	TRBV9	CASSELGISYEQYF	TGTGCCAGCAGCGAGCTAGGGATCTCCTACGAGCAGTACTTC
TRBJ2-3	-	TRBD2	TRBV12-5	CASGSGLAESTGTQYF	TGTGCTAGTGGGAGCGGACTAGCGGAGAGCACAGGTACGCAGTATTTT
TRBJ2-1	few	-	TRBV6-1	CASTVTPSSYNEQFF	TGTGCCAGCACCGTGACTCCGAGCTCCTACAATGAGCAGTTCTTC
TRBJ2-1	few	-	TRBV11-1	CASSPTGEWEQFF	TGTGCCAGCAGCCCCACCGGCGAATGGGAGCAGTTCTTC
TRBJ2-5	-	-	TRBV4-1	CASSRPAEDGETRYF	TGCGCCAGCAGCCGACCAGCGGAGGATGGGGAGACCCGGTACTTC
TRBJ2-5	few	-	TRBV11-2	CASSLGLVLHSGLDRAEETQYF	TGTGCCAGCAGCTTAGGACTAGTTCTACATTCGGGTTTAGACCGCGCAGAAGAGACCCAGTACTTC
TRBJ2-7	-	TRBD2	TRBV27	CASRLLAGHVYEQYF	TGTGCCAGCAGACTTTTAGCGGGACACGTCTACGAGCAGTACTTC
TRBJ2-1	-	TRBD2	TRBV29-1	CSVGAGGSYNEQFF	TGCAGCGTTGGTGCGGGAGGGTCCTACAATGAGCAGTTCTTC
TRBJ1-6	few	TRBD1	TRBV10-3	CAISESRRQGNSPLHF	TGTGCCATCAGTGAGTCGCGGAGACAGGGTAATTCACCCCTCCACTTT
TRBJ2-7	-	-	TRBV28	CASSLHLLYEQYF	TGTGCCAGCAGTTTGCATCTTCTCTACGAGCAGTACTTC
TRBJ1-5	-	-	TRBV20-1	CIRQCREGNQPQHF	TGCATAAGACAGTGCAGGGAAGGCAATCAGCCCCAGCATTTT
TRBJ2-1	-	TRBD2	TRBV11-2	CASSLARTSRGNEQFF	TGTGCCAGCAGCTTAGCCCGGACTAGTAGGGGCAATGAGCAGTTCTTC
TRBJ2-3	-	-	TRBV9	CASSVASGSTDTQYF	TGTGCCAGCAGCGTAGCCAGCGGGAGCACAGATACGCAGTATTTT
TRBJ2-5	-	-	TRBV10-1	CASSERREGTQYF	TGCGCCAGCAGTGAAAGGAGGGAAGGGACCCAGTACTTC
TRBJ2-7	few	TRBD2	TRBV20-1	CSARVPLAGSSYEQYF	TGCAGTGCTAGAGTCCCACTAGCGGGATCATCCTACGAGCAGTACTTC
TRBJ2-7	-	TRBD2	TRBV7-2	CASSVLPGLESNEQYF	TGTGCCAGCAGCGTACTACCGGGACTAGAGTCCAATGAGCAGTACTTC
TRBJ2-1	-	TRBD1	TRBV5-1	CANSFGQGRYNEQFF	TGCGCCAACAGCTTTGGACAGGGACGCTACAATGAGCAGTTCTTC
TRBJ2-2	few	-	TRBV5-1	CASSWRDTNTGELFF	TGCGCCAGCAGCTGGAGGGACACGAACACCGGGGAGCTGTTTTTT
TRBJ2-7	-	TRBD2	TRBV16	CASSQTASGMSLYEQYF	TGTGCCAGCAGCCAGACAGCTAGCGGGATGTCCCTCTACGAGCAGTACTTC
TRBJ2-1	few	TRBD2	TRBV7-3	CASSLRPSGIGYNEQFF	TGTGCCAGCAGCTTAAGGCCTAGCGGGATAGGATACAATGAGCAGTTCTTC
TRBJ2-7	-	-	TRBV5-1	CAIAYEQYF	TGCGCCATAGCCTACGAGCAGTACTTC
TRBJ2-7	few	-	TRBV7-9	CASSLKERSYEQYF	TGTGCCAGCAGCCTGAAGGAGCGATCCTACGAGCAGTACTTC
TRBJ1-2	-	TRBD1	TRBV3-1	CASSPSPGQGHYGYTF	TGTGCCAGCAGCCCATCCCCGGGACAGGGACACTATGGCTACACCTTC
TRBJ2-3	-	TRBD2	TRBV28	CASRPAGAADTQYF	TGTGCCAGCAGACCTGCGGGAGCGGCAGATACGCAGTATTTT
TRBJ1-1	few	TRBD1	TRBV7-2	CASSRSGQGVAFF	TGTGCCAGCAGTCGGTCGGGACAGGGTGTAGCTTTCTTT
TRBJ2-7	few	-	TRBV15	CATSRDIGGHYEQYF	TGTGCCACCAGCAGAGATATCGGGGGGCACTACGAGCAGTACTTC
TRBJ2-5	many	-	TRBV5-1	CASSATGTEQETQYF	TGCGCCAGCAGCGCAACCGGGACGGAGCAAGAGACCCAGTACTTC
TRBJ2-7	few	TRBD1	TRBV29-1	CSVGGGGTGAYEQYF	TGCAGCGTCGGAGGGGGCGGGACAGGGGCCTACGAGCAGTACTTC
TRBJ2-1	few	-	TRBV25-1	CASSEQDNSYNEQFF	TGTGCCAGCAGTGAACAGGACAATAGTTACAATGAGCAGTTCTTC
TRBJ2-7	-	TRBD2	TRBV7-3	CASSLTPGGGQYEQYF	TGTGCCAGCAGCTTAACCCCCGGGGGGGGGCAGTACGAGCAGTACTTC
TRBJ2-1	once	TRBD2	TRBV20-1	CSPSPSGITYEQFF	TGCAGTCCTAGCCCTAGCGGGATTACCTATGAGCAGTTCTTC
TRBJ2-1	-	TRBD2	TRBV3-1	CASSQGVAGAEEQFF	TGTGCCAGCAGCCAAGGGGTAGCGGGAGCGGAGGAGCAGTTCTTC
TRBJ2-7	-	TRBD1	TRBV4-1	CASSQEAGQGDYEQYF	TGCGCCAGCAGCCAAGAAGCGGGACAGGGGGACTACGAGCAGTACTTC
TRBJ2-5	-	-	TRBV20-1	CSARGGWRVQETQYF	TGCAGTGCTAGAGGCGGCTGGAGGGTCCAAGAGACCCAGTACTTC
TRBJ2-5	-	-	TRBV5-6	CASSLKNSLTQYF	TGTGCCAGCAGCTTGAAGAACTCCCTGACCCAGTACTTC
TRBJ1-2	few	-	TRBV7-3	CASSPGGVGYGYTF	TGTGCCAGCAGCCCCGGGGGGGTTGGCTATGGCTACACCTTC
TRBJ2-1	-	TRBD2	TRBV4-3	CASSQGLAGAGEQFF	TGCGCCAGCAGCCAGGGACTAGCGGGAGCGGGTGAGCAGTTCTTC